A single sample gave rise to the 20 T cell receptor gamma chains below, sequenced in a study of Vγ9Vδ2 T cells in congenital toxoplasmosis. A single-tube template-switch cDNA reaction was primed with TRGC- and TRDC-specific primers. The TRGC primer was designed to bind both TRGC1 and TRGC2 constant genes. TCRdb reran clone calling via CATT on the reads. The repertoire holds some 400 gamma-chain clones, less than 25% seen once, with roughly half in the top ten. The sequencing input was gamma-delta T cells from blood. The receptor set was obtained from a child under 10 years old born to a mother with Toxoplasma gondii infection during pregnancy, either congenitally infected or uninfected (not recorded which).

Remarks on this clone: The protein held in TCRdb is that of a much larger clone and does not match this DNA's translation at residue 5, likely because of a read error; the protein shown is translated from the DNA. The V gene is TRGV10, the J gene TRGJP1. TRGV10 is filed as an ORF, its function uncertain. The CDR3 is made up of 14 amino acids. V lost 8 bases, J lost 3 bases, and 7 bases stayed unmatched. CDR3 DNA: TGTGCTGCGTGGAATTACCCCACTGGTTGGTTCAAGATATTT. As protein: CAAWNYPTGWFKIF.

As for this clone: The protein given by TCRdb reflects a much larger clone and differs at residue 3 from this DNA's translation, likely from a read error; the protein shown is the DNA's translation. The chain is built from TRGV10 and TRGJP1. TRGV10 is known as an ORF, though its function is uncertain. The CDR3 loop spans 13 amino acids. CDR3 amino acids: CAEWYNTGWFKIF. CDR3 bases: TGTGCTGAGTGGTATAACACTGGTTGGTTCAAGATATTT.

This clone is labeled as hyperexpanded (1% or more). It may be a read error: a sequence one base away is much more abundant. At the DNA level, this CDR3 is encoded by other sequences in the same sample as well. The chain has TRGV9 and TRGJP. CDR3 length: 16 residues. Germline CDR1 GITISATS, CDR2 ISYDGTV (reference sequence). Trimming at V came to 1 base and at J to 4 bases, leaving 1 base not matched to a gene. CDR3 loop: CALWEVQELGKKIKVF. The CDR3 DNA sequence: TGTGCCTTGTGGGAGGTCCAAGAGTTGGGCAAAAAAATCAAGGTATTT.

Points on this clone: A read error likely explains this, since a far larger clone differs by one base. This sample also contains other DNA sequences that code for the same CDR3. This sequence joins TRGV9 and TRGJP. Germline CDR1 GITISATS, CDR2 ISYDGTV (reference sequence). The CDR3 spans 16 residues. In DNA, the CDR3 is TGTGCCTTGTGGGAGGTGCAAGAGTTGGGCAAAAAGATCAAGGTATTT. It yields the protein CALWEVQELGKKIKVF.

In its sample, this clone ranks as medium-sized (0.01 to 0.1%). Since a far larger clone is one base different, this is likely a read error. Different DNA sequences within this sample yield the same CDR3. This sequence joins TRGV9 and TRGJP. CDR3 length: 15 amino acids. Per germline, CDR1 GITISATS and CDR2 ISYDGTV (reference sequence). J was trimmed by 3 bases and V by 6 bases; bases with no gene match: 2. The CDR3 loop reads CALWKQELGKKIKVF. In DNA, the CDR3 is TGTGCCTTGTGGAAGCAAGAGTTGGGCAAAAAAATCAAGGTATTT.

By share, this clone counts as medium-sized. A read error may be the cause here, since a much bigger clone is one base away. Different DNA sequences within this sample yield the same CDR3. The chain couples TRGV9 to TRGJP. CDR1 and CDR2 from the germline V gene are GITISATS and ISYDGTV (reference sequence). This CDR3 is 15 amino acids long. The V segment lost 0 bases and the J segment 7 bases; nucleotides outside the gene matches: 0. The CDR3 reads CALWEVELGKKIKVF. CDR3 nucleotides: TGTGCCTTGTGGGAGGTGGAGTTGGGCAAAAAAATCAAGGTATTT.

On this clone: A far bigger clonotype differs at one base, so this is likely a read error. The same CDR3 is also encoded by other DNA sequences in this sample. The rearrangement joins TRGV9 to TRGJP. Germline lookup yields CDR1 GITISATS and CDR2 ISYDGTV (reference sequence). The CDR3 totals 15 residues. For the CDR3, the DNA is TGTGCCCTGTGGGAGGAAGAGTTGGGCAAAAAAATCAAGGTATTT. It yields the protein CALWEEELGKKIKVF.

In its sample, this clone was seen a few times. The TCRdb protein comes from a much larger clone and disagrees with this DNA's translation at residue 9, likely due to a read error; the protein given here is derived from the DNA. This rearrangement joins TRGV9 to TRGJP. CDR3 size: 15 residues. From germline, CDR1 is GITISATS and CDR2 ISYDGTV (reference sequence). The CDR3 sequence is CALWEVLLDKKIKVF. The CDR3 nucleotides are TGTGCCTTGTGGGAGGTGTTGTTGGACAAAAAAATCAAGGTATTT.

This clone was seen more than once but under ten times. TCRdb's listed protein matches a much larger clone and diverges from this DNA's translation at residue 2, likely through a read error; the protein shown comes from the DNA. The genes are TRGV9 and TRGJP. Germline V gene lookup returns CDR1 GITISATS and CDR2 ISYDGTV (reference sequence). The CDR3 consists of 16 residues. As DNA, the CDR3 is TGTACCTTGTGGGAGGTGCAAGAGTTGGGCAAAAAAATCAAGGTATTT. It encodes CTLWEVQELGKKIKVF.

This clone was seen a few times. With only one base between it and a far larger clone, this is likely a read error. Other nucleotide sequences in the sample specify the same CDR3. The rearrangement uses TRGV9 and TRGJP. The CDR3 has 16 residues. Germline CDR1 reads GITISATS; CDR2 reads ISYDGTV (reference sequence). The CDR3 loop is CALWEVQELGKKIKVF. In DNA, the CDR3 is TGTGCCTTGTGGGAGGTGCAAGAGTTAGGCAAAAAAATCAAGGTATTT.

A few counts support this clone. The protein held in TCRdb is that of a much larger clone and does not match this DNA's translation at residue 7, likely because of a read error; the protein shown is translated from the DNA. The chain joins TRGV9 to TRGJP. The CDR3 has 15 amino acids. The ends lost 0 bases at V and 9 bases at J; junction bases unmatched: 2. Germline CDR1 is GITISATS and CDR2 is ISYDGTV (reference sequence). DNA for the CDR3: TGTGCCTTGTGGGAGGTGAGGTTGGGCAAAAAAATCAAGGTATTT. This sequence encodes CALWEVRLGKKIKVF.

Relative to its sample, this clone is large. V gene TRGV9 combines with J gene TRGJP. The V segment lost 4 bases and the J segment 11 bases; nucleotides outside the gene matches: 8. The CDR3 covers 15 residues. Germline V gives CDR1 GITISATS, CDR2 ISYDGTV (reference sequence). The CDR3 spells CALWERTVGKKIKVF. Written as DNA, the CDR3 is TGTGCCTTGTGGGAAAGGACGGTGGGCAAAAAAATCAAGGTATTT.

This clone rates as large. This specimen includes other DNA sequences encoding the same CDR3. This chain connects TRGV9 to TRGJP. This CDR3 is 16 amino acids long. J was trimmed by 4 bases and V by 2 bases; bases with no gene match: 2. Germline V lookup: CDR1 GITISATS, CDR2 ISYDGTV (reference sequence). Here the CDR3 DNA reads TGTGCCTTGTGGGAGGCCCAAGAGTTGGGCAAAAAAATCAAGGTATTT. Amino acids: CALWEAQELGKKIKVF.

By frequency in the sample, this clone is large (0.1 to 1%). Other DNA sequences of this sample code for an identical CDR3. The rearrangement links TRGV9 to TRGJP. Per the germline V gene, CDR1 is GITISATS and CDR2 is ISYDGTV (reference sequence). The CDR3 sequence is 17 residues long. Trimming cost V 0 bases and J 7 bases; bases outside gene matches: 6. The CDR3 DNA is TGTGCCTTGTGGGAGGTGAGGAGGGAGTTGGGCAAAAAAATCAAGGTATTT. As protein: CALWEVRRELGKKIKVF.

A note on this clone: With only one base between it and a far larger clone, this is likely a read error. J is TRGJP and V is TRGV9. CDR1 and CDR2 from the germline V gene are GITISATS and ISYDGTV (reference sequence). This CDR3 spans 18 amino acids. V lost 3 bases and J lost 1; bases outside the gene matches: 6. The CDR3 bases are TGTGCCTTGTGGGAGTTCCCGGGGCAAGAGTTGGGCAAAAAAATCAAGGTATTT. Its translation is CALWEFPGQELGKKIKVF.

As to this clone: Translating this DNA gives a protein that differs at residue 8 from the TCRdb one, which belongs to a much larger clone; a read error is likely, and the protein shown is this translation. The chain couples TRGV3 to TRGJ1 or TRGJ2. Trimming cost V 4 bases and J 4 bases; bases outside gene matches: 10. This CDR3 has 14 residues. Germline-derived CDR1 and CDR2 are VTNTFY and YDVSTARD (reference sequence). CDR3 protein: CATWDYSKYYKKLF. DNA for the CDR3: TGTGCCACCTGGGATTACTCGAAATATTATAAGAAACTCTTT.

For this clone: A much larger clone is a single base away; this may be a read error. The same CDR3 can be traced to other DNA sequences in this sample. This rearrangement joins TRGV9 to TRGJP. Germline-derived CDR1 and CDR2 are GITISATS and ISYDGTV (reference sequence). This CDR3 comprises 16 residues. This chain's CDR3 is CALWEVTELGKKIKVF. CDR3 in DNA: TGTGCCTTGTGGGAGGTGACAGAGTTGGGAAAAAAAATCAAGGTATTT.

This clone rates as medium-sized. The chain has TRGV2 and TRGJP2. CDR3 length: 16 amino acids. Looked up from germline, CDR1 is EGSNGY and CDR2 is YDSYNSKV. The ends lost 1 base at V and 1 base at J; junction bases unmatched: 6. CDR3 bases: TGTGCCACCTGGGACGGCTTAATTAGTAGTGATTGGATCAAGACGTTT. Encoded protein: CATWDGLISSDWIKTF.

Judged by abundance, this clone is large. The chain recombines TRGV3 with TRGJP2. CDR3 length equals 11 residues. Germline V gene sequence: CDR1 VTNTFY, CDR2 YDVSTARD (reference sequence). V shed 3 bases, J shed 9 bases, and the junction held 1 base outside the gene matches. DNA for the CDR3: TGTGCCACCTGGGACTATTGGATCAAGACGTTT. It encodes CATWDYWIKTF.

On this clone itself: TCRdb has a much larger clone's protein, which differs at residue 8 from the translation of this DNA, likely because of a read error; what is shown is the protein translated from the DNA. This chain joins TRGV10 and TRGJP1. TRGV10 is labeled an ORF, and its function is uncertain. This CDR3 has 14 amino acids. V lost 8 bases and J lost 7; bases outside the gene matches: 11. The chain's CDR3 is CAAWDYPNGWFKIF. The CDR3 DNA follows: TGTGCTGCGTGGGATTACCCCAATGGTTGGTTCAAGATATTT.